Below are 6 T cell receptor beta chains sequenced from a single sample in a study of CD8+CD57+ T cells in acquired aplastic anemia. Both TCR beta VDJ combination and CDR3 sequence profiling were carried out. Genomic DNA was the template for this profiling. MiXCR, run by TCRdb on the reads, gives a single entry per CDR3 protein. Among about 160,000 distinct CDR3 sequences listed, roughly 48% were seen once. Before being chosen for sequencing, patients had shown CD8+CD57+ cell expansion by flow cytometry. The sequenced material came from sorted CD4+, CD8+, or CD8+CD57+ T cells (not recorded which) from PBMCs. Every receptor here comes from a human donor with aplastic anemia.

This clonotype appeared a few times. The V and J genes are TRBV29-1 and TRBJ1-1; 7 nucleotides match TRBD1. The junction had 10 bases not matched to a gene; V was cut back by 8 bases and J by 1 base. From germline, CDR1 is SQVTM and CDR2 ANQGSEA. The CDR3 spans 14 residues. CDR3 sequence reads: CSSREGQRNTEAFF. The DNA for the CDR3 is TGCAGCTCCCGAGAGGGACAGAGGAACACTGAAGCTTTCTTT.

This clonotype has just a few counts. This chain uses TRBV7-9 with TRBJ2-7; possibly TRBD1 or TRBD2 for D (5 bases each). This CDR3 comprises 12 residues. In germline, CDR1 is SEHNR, CDR2 FQNEAQ (reference sequence). V was cut by 1 base and J by 7 bases, with 8 bases left in between. CDR3 protein: CASSLVWGEQYF. CDR3 bases: TGTGCCAGCAGCTTAGTTTGGGGGGAGCAGTACTTC.

This clonotype has more than one count but fewer than ten. The rearrangement links TRBV27 to TRBJ1-5, with D perhaps matching TRBD1 (5 bases). CDR1 MNHEY and CDR2 SMNVEV come from the germline V gene (reference sequence). Trimming cost V 5 bases and J 5 bases, with 16 bases left between them. The CDR3 has 15 amino acids. CDR3 residues: CASSRLGVRDQPQHF. The CDR3, as DNA: TGTGCCAGCAGTCGCCTTGGAGTCAGGGATCAGCCCCAGCATTTT.

This clonotype was seen a few times. V is TRBV20-1 and J is TRBJ1-2; 8 bases agree with TRBD1. V lost 6 bases and J lost 3; bases outside the gene matches: 12. CDR3 size: 15 residues. Germline lookup yields CDR1 DFQATT and CDR2 SNEGSKA (reference sequence). CDR3 region: CSAPGTGLLHYGYTF. In DNA form, the CDR3 reads TGCAGTGCCCCCGGGACAGGTCTCCTCCACTATGGCTACACCTTC.

This rearrangement joins TRBV10-3 to TRBJ2-1; D remains unclear. Germline assignment: CDR1 ENHRY and CDR2 SYGVKD. Deletions cut 7 bases from V and 4 bases from J, with 17 bases between. The CDR3 length is 15 residues. The CDR3 loop reads CAIKQNAVGYNEQFF. CDR3 DNA: TGTGCCATCAAACAAAATGCCGTCGGTTACAATGAGCAGTTCTTC.

This clonotype turned up a few times. The chain has TRBV2 and TRBJ2-5, with D perhaps given as TRBD1 or TRBD2 (6 bases each). Germline values: CDR1 SNHLY, CDR2 FYNNEI. The CDR3 covers 16 residues. V lost 5 bases and J 1 base, leaving 17 bases between the germline ends. As DNA, the CDR3 is TGTGCCAGCAGTTCTGGACGGGGGCAAGGCCAAGAGACCCAGTACTTC. It yields the protein CASSSGRGQGQETQYF.